This T cell receptor beta chain appears in the sequencing data of a study of blood T cells in healthy people across ages. Broader study findings: Older age went with lower TCR beta diversity per million T cells, in a roughly linear way.

Combining a sample-barcoded 5' primer with a J-beta primer mix, a second PCR ran for 7 to 11 cycles. In TCRdb, the 5' RACE reads were re-called with MiXCR into one record per CDR3 protein. There are some 560,000 distinct CDR3 sequences in the sample; about 29% occur only once, and approximately 3.6% lies in the top ten. In the case of this clonotype: The target antigen is unknown.

The length of the CDR3 is 18 residues. V dropped 3 bases and J dropped 0; count of bases not matched to a gene: 4. The germline V gene has CDR1 SGHRS and CDR2 YFSETQ. The data also belong to a second study, concerning T cells of mothers and their children. That source notes: It was found that thymic selection shapes TCR recombination output similarly in related and unrelated pairs. Among related mother-child pairs, overlap was slightly higher than in unrelated pairs, though not significantly.

What was sequenced was blood. This clonotype originated in a boy younger than 10 in good health. The chain links TRBV5-1 to TRBJ2-4; 15 bases are a match to TRBD2. CDR3 amino acids: CASSWTSGRVLAKNIQYF. The CDR3 DNA reads as TGCGCCAGCAGCTGGACTAGCGGGAGGGTTCTAGCCAAAAACATTCAGTACTTC. Full variable domain (outside the CDR3, taken from reference TRBV5-1 and TRBJ2-4): KAGVTQTPRYLIKTRGQQVTLSCSPISGHRSVSWYQQTPGQGLQFLFEYFSETQRNKGNFPGRFSGRQFSNSRSEMNVSTLELGDSALYLCASSWTSGRVLAKNIQYFGAGTRLSVL.